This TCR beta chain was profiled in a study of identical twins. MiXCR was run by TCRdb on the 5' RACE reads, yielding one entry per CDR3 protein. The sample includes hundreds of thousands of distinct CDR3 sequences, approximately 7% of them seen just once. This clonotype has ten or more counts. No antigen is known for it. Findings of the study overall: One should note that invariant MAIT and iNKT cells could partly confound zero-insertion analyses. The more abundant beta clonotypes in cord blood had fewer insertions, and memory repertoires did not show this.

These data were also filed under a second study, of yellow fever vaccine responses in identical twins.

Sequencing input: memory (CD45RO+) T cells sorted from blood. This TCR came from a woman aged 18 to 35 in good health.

CDR3 loop: CASSLGDGDYNEQFF. The CDR3 coding sequence is TGTGCCAGCAGCTTGGGGGACGGAGATTACAATGAGCAGTTCTTC. The J gene is TRBJ2-1, the V gene TRBV7-9; D is possibly TRBD1 or TRBD2 (5 bases each). V was cut by 3 bases and J by 4 bases, with 13 bases left in between. The CDR3 is 15 amino acids. Germline V gives CDR1 SEHNR, CDR2 FQNEAQ (reference sequence).